Following are 9 T cell receptor beta chains from one sample sequenced in a study of glioma-infiltrating T cells after dendritic cell vaccination. TCRdb keeps only in-frame clones here, not all; method: immunoSEQ multiplex PCR. Seen here are under 130,000 clones, roughly 79% observed once, and the top ten hold roughly 12%. Sequences were derived from blood, sampled before dendritic cell vaccination. The origin of the receptors is a human donor with glioblastoma.

This chain links TRBV6-5 with TRBJ2-7; 8 bases are a match to TRBD1. Unmatched junction bases numbered 9, after V lost 0 bases and J lost 5 bases. This CDR3 spans 16 amino acids. CDR1 and CDR2 from the germline V gene are MNHEY and SVGAGI. CDR3 in amino acids: CASSYSTGGLVDEQYF. Here the CDR3 DNA reads TGTGCCAGCAGTTACTCAACAGGGGGATTGGTCGACGAGCAGTACTTC.

The CDR3 sequence is CASSDWDSLVDTQYF. The CDR3 bases are TGTGCCAGTAGTGACTGGGACTCCTTGGTAGATACGCAGTATTTT. V usage is TRBV19 and J usage is TRBJ2-3; a weak D match, TRBD2 (6 bases). Germline V gives CDR1 LNHDA, CDR2 SQIVND (reference sequence). There are 15 residues in the CDR3. Trimming took 5 bases from V and 5 from J, leaving 17 bases between them.

The chain employs TRBV5-1 and TRBJ2-1; D not resolved. The CDR3 spans 15 residues. Germline V CDR1 and CDR2: SGHRS, YFSETQ. Deletions cut 1 base from V and 0 bases from J, with 8 bases between. The CDR3: CASSLTPPSYNEQFF. The CDR3 DNA is TGCGCCAGCAGCTTGACTCCACCCTCCTACAATGAGCAGTTCTTC.

V usage is TRBV7-8 and J usage is TRBJ1-5, with unresolved D. The CDR3 is made up of 15 amino acids. Between the trimmed V and J ends, which lost 2 bases and 2 bases, there was a span of 10 bases. Per the germline V gene, CDR1 is SGHVS and CDR2 is FQNEAQ. CDR3 DNA: TGTGCCAGCAGCTTAATGAGTATAGGCAATCAGCCCCAGCATTTT. Protein: CASSLMSIGNQPQHF.

The chain uses TRBV10-1 and TRBJ2-1, with 9 positions matching TRBD2. Germline V gene data show CDR1 as WNHNN and CDR2 as SYGVQD (reference sequence). The CDR3 is 15 residues long. Germline trimming cut 0 bases from V and 6 bases from J; bases unmatched to any gene: 3. The CDR3 loop is CASSESSGGLNEQFF. The CDR3 nucleotides read TGCGCCAGCAGTGAGTCTAGCGGGGGCCTCAATGAGCAGTTCTTC.

This chain's CDR3 is CASSSLYTDTQYF. Here the CDR3 DNA reads TGTGCCAGCAGCTCCCTATACACAGATACGCAGTATTTT. The chain carries TRBV7-6 and TRBJ2-3; D is uncertain. The CDR3 sequence is 13 residues long. V was cut by 4 bases and J by 2 bases, with 7 bases left in between. Germline CDR1 reads SGHVS; CDR2 reads FNYEAQ.

The chain joins TRBV19 to TRBJ1-5, with D possibly matching TRBD1 (6 bases). Deletions cut 5 bases from V and 9 bases from J, with 17 bases between. The length of the CDR3 is 14 residues. CDR1 is LNHDA and CDR2 is SQIVND in the germline V gene (reference sequence). The CDR3 is CASSFRDTQSPQHF. The CDR3 nucleotides read TGTGCCAGTAGTTTCCGGGACACCCAATCGCCCCAGCATTTT.

The rearrangement uses TRBV11-3 and TRBJ2-3; D is possibly TRBD2 (5 bases). Trimming stripped 1 base from V and 5 bases from J, with 10 bases between. Germline lookup yields CDR1 SGHNT and CDR2 YENEEA. The CDR3 runs 14 residues. CDR3 DNA sequence: TGTGCCAGCAGCTTAGGACTCGGGGTAGATACGCAGTATTTT. Protein product: CASSLGLGVDTQYF.

This clone was detected only once. The V gene is TRBV4-1, the J gene TRBJ1-2; TRBD1 aligns across 8 bases. The ends lost 2 bases at V and 8 bases at J; junction bases unmatched: 7. This CDR3 region has 14 residues. CDR1 and CDR2 (germline): MGHRA, YSYEKL. The CDR3 sequence is CASSQRDRWGGYTF. CDR3 in DNA: TGCGCCAGCAGCCAACGGGACAGGTGGGGGGGCTACACCTTC.